A single sample is the source of the 7 T cell receptor beta chains below, sequenced in a study of T cell responses to AZD1222 COVID-19 vaccine. Produced via immunoSEQ multiplex PCR; TCRdb's table is partial and in-frame only. The table lists some 180,000 clones, around nine tenths of them singletons. This specimen consisted of peripheral blood, obtained on day 0 of AZD1222 vaccination. These receptors all stem from an adult in good health.

The chain's CDR3 is CASSLSGTGSNQPQHF. CDR3 DNA: TGTGCCAGCAGTCTTTCCGGGACAGGGAGCAATCAGCCCCAGCATTTT. This chain uses TRBV27 with TRBJ1-5; the match to TRBD1 covers 9 bases. The germline CDR1 and CDR2 sequences are MNHEY and SMNVEV (reference sequence). The CDR3 sequence is 16 residues long. The junction had 6 bases not matched to a gene; V was cut back by 5 bases and J by 1 base.

The V call is TRBV7-2, the J call TRBJ2-3; TRBD2 agrees at 10 bases. With 4 bases clipped from V and 5 bases from J, the junction kept 9 bases outside the gene matches. Germline CDR1 is SGHTA and CDR2 is FQGNSA. The CDR3 is made up of 16 amino acids. The CDR3 DNA sequence: TGTGCCAGCAGCTCCCTGAGCGGGGGGGCCGGAGATACGCAGTATTTT. It codes for CASSSLSGGAGDTQYF. The whole variable domain, remainder taken from reference TRBV7-2 and TRBJ2-3, is GAGVSQSPSNKVTEKGKDVELRCDPISGHTALYWYRQSLGQGLEFLIYFQGNSAPDKSGLPSDRFSAERTGGSVSTLTIQRTQQEDSAVYLCASSSLSGGAGDTQYFGPGTRLTVL.

V gene TRBV7-9 combines with J gene TRBJ2-7, with 9 nucleotides matching TRBD2. The CDR3 length is 18 residues. Germline loops: CDR1 SEHNR, CDR2 FQNEAQ (reference sequence). J gave up 5 bases and V 2 bases, and 16 bases lay outside the gene matches. The CDR3 protein is CASSLTRTSVPSSHEQYF. As DNA, the CDR3 is TGTGCCAGCAGCTTAACTAGGACTAGCGTACCATCGAGCCACGAGCAGTACTTC.

The chain links TRBV30 to TRBJ2-3, with TRBD2 matching over 15 bases. The CDR3 is 15 amino acids. J was trimmed by 8 bases and V by 4 bases; bases with no gene match: 7. Germline V CDR1 and CDR2: GTSNPN, SVGIG (reference sequence). CDR3 in DNA: TGTGCCTGGACTGGACTAGCGGGGGGGTCGGGTACGCAGTATTTT. It yields the protein CAWTGLAGGSGTQYF.

The chain is built from TRBV7-9 and TRBJ2-5; D not certain. The length of the CDR3 is 13 residues. V shed 4 bases and J shed 0 bases, with 6 bases lying between them. CDR1 is SEHNR and CDR2 is FQNEAQ in the germline V gene (reference sequence). The CDR3 sequence is CASSSWNQETQYF. The CDR3 nucleotides read TGTGCCAGCAGCTCGTGGAACCAAGAGACCCAGTACTTC.

This rearrangement joins TRBV3-1 (or the pseudogene TRBV3-2) to TRBJ2-3; 7 bases map to TRBD1. Losses at the gene ends were 8 bases for V and 5 bases for J; bases not matched to a gene: 1. Germline lookup yields CDR1 LGHDT and CDR2 YNNKEL (reference sequence). The CDR3 runs 11 residues. DNA for the CDR3: TGTGCCAGCCGACAGGGAGATACGCAGTATTTT. Translation gives CASRQGDTQYF.

The V call is TRBV13, the J call TRBJ1-3; no reliable D call. Germline-derived CDR1 and CDR2 are PRHDT and FYEKMQ (reference sequence). There are 13 residues in the CDR3. V was clipped by 3 bases and J by 0 bases, with 3 bases between them. This CDR3 is CASSLPSGNTIYF. CDR3 coding DNA: TGTGCCAGCAGCTTGCCCTCTGGAAACACCATATATTTT.